One T cell receptor (beta chain) is described in this entry. The target antigen is unknown. This sample was included in a study of monozygotic twins with inflammatory bowel disease. Study-wide points: Clonotypes shared with others were fewer in IBD patients than in healthy twins, especially with disease activity.

TCRdb re-called the 5' RACE reads and shows each CDR3 protein once, DNA omitted. The sample includes some 90,000 distinct CDR3 sequences. The germline V gene has CDR1 MNHEY and CDR2 SVGAGI. The CDR3 is made up of 18 amino acids. Source material: blood. The source of this sequence is a human donor with ulcerative colitis or Crohn's disease, or a healthy co-twin of an affected twin (not recorded which). V usage is TRBV6-5 and J usage is TRBJ2-2; TCRdb's D call, TRBD2, is unchecked because there is no DNA. The CDR3 sequence is CASSYSGLAGGNTGELFF.